A single sample is the source of the 5 T cell receptor beta chains below, sequenced in a study of T cell changes during pregnancy in multiple sclerosis. TCRdb's copy holds only in-frame clones and misses some; the assay was immunoSEQ multiplex PCR. The repertoire holds tens of thousands of clones, with 85% to 90% as singletons. The specimen comprised CD4+ T cells from peripheral blood mononuclear cells, sampled before pregnancy. The source of these receptors is a female donor with multiple sclerosis, enrolled in a pregnancy study.

On this clone: A junction boundary mismatches the germline segment, possibly from a read error. This rearrangement joins TRBV4-1 to TRBJ2-5, with TRBD2 identical over 7 bases. This CDR3 has 15 amino acids. Germline V gene data show CDR1 as MGHRA and CDR2 as YSYEKL. The CDR3 here is CAGSQPGLGGETQYF. The CDR3 DNA follows: TGCGCCGGCAGCCAACCTGGACTAGGAGGAGAGACCCAGTACTTC.

The chain has TRBV19 and TRBJ1-1; D gene uncertain. Per germline, CDR1 LNHDA and CDR2 SQIVND (reference sequence). V lost 3 bases, J lost 3 bases, and 11 bases lay in between. This CDR3 spans 14 amino acids. The CDR3 region has the DNA TGTGCCAGTAGTATTGGAGGATCTCACACTGAAGCTTTCTTT. Protein: CASSIGGSHTEAFF.

The rearrangement links TRBV7-9 to TRBJ2-2; 8 nucleotides match TRBD1. Germline V gene data show CDR1 as SEHNR and CDR2 as FQNEAQ (reference sequence). There are 16 residues in the CDR3. With V trimmed by 5 bases and J by 4 bases, 9 bases remained unmatched. The DNA for the CDR3 is TGTGCCAGCAGCAGAAGGACAGGGTCGGGCACCGGGGAGCTGTTTTTT. Protein: CASSRRTGSGTGELFF.

This clone was detected once. This sequence joins TRBV15 and TRBJ2-3, with 10 bases aligning to TRBD2. The CDR3 sequence is 16 residues long. Trimming removed 1 base from V and 5 bases from J; junction bases left unmatched: 6. Germline V gives CDR1 LNHNV, CDR2 YYDKDF (reference sequence). This CDR3 reads CATSRVRLAGVDTQYF. CDR3 DNA sequence: TGTGCCACCAGCAGAGTACGTCTAGCGGGGGTAGATACGCAGTATTTT.

V usage is TRBV5-4 and J usage is TRBJ2-1; TRBD1 matches at 9 bases. The ends lost 4 bases at V and 4 bases at J; junction bases unmatched: 9. CDR3 length: 16 residues. Germline V gene lookup returns CDR1 SGHNT and CDR2 YYREEE (reference sequence). CDR3 region: CASSPVRTGAYNEQFF. CDR3 bases: TGTGCCAGCAGCCCAGTACGGACAGGGGCTTACAATGAGCAGTTCTTC.